This TCR beta chain was captured by sequencing in a study of tumor-infiltrating lymphocytes in primary liver carcinoma (dated 2017 in TCRdb). For the study in its entirety: Surgical resection was performed in China between 2015 and early 2016 on about 5 patients with histopathologically diagnosed primary liver carcinoma. The five patients, three men and two women aged 30 to 69 years, had hepatocellular carcinoma (four) or combined HCC and intrahepatic cholangiocarcinoma (one). The five patients had tumors of stage T1-T3 N0M0, with maximum diameters ranging from roughly 4.2 to 11 cm. Roughly 3.5 to 8 million productive TCRbeta reads were obtained per sample, and no significant difference in read depth was found between tissue types. Across five regions of each liver tumor, along with adjacent normal tissue and blood, the study brought together TCRbeta repertoire sequencing, expression microarrays and whole-exome sequencing. A total of around 35 specimens from 5 patients, comprising approximately 25 tumor regions, 5 adjacent noncancerous liver tissues and 5 peripheral blood samples, were covered by TCRbeta repertoire sequencing. Reproducibility between technical replicate repertoires was high, with correlation coefficients above 0.95 and mean shared-clone rates roughly 0.91. Results and caveats for the whole study, not just this receptor: Only the TCR beta chain was sequenced, which likely underestimates true repertoire diversity because unpaired alpha chains were not captured. Comparison of CD4+ and CD8+ T cell repertoires was precluded by the use of bulk unsorted samples. Compared with blood, tumors had a significantly larger share of the repertoire taken up by the top 250 clones (p = 0.039). Only a few patients were included in the study, and the authors note that the findings should be validated in a larger study. Consistent with antigen-driven expansion, pairs of tumor regions showed higher repertoire overlap (mean roughly 35%) than either tumor-adjacent pairs (about 17%) or tumor-blood pairs (approximately 14%).

For this clonotype: Which antigen it targets is not known. Because it lacks the conserved phenylalanine or tryptophan at the end, this CDR3 is likely a read error.

Inclusive of both ends, the CDR3 amounts to 13 amino acids. Only the CDR3 portion is preserved as DNA: 39 bases, with reading frame beginning at the first base. Clipping removes 4 bases from V and 3 bases from J, with 4 as the unmatched junction base count. Looking up the germline V gene (reference sequence) yields CDR1 GTSNPN and CDR2 SVGIG. TCRbeta-specific cDNA was reverse-transcribed from about 520 ng total RNA using a constant-region primer and ProtoScript II reverse transcriptase. The TCRbeta libraries were prepared through three rounds of nested multiplex PCR following a slightly modified ARM-PCR procedure. Each of the first two PCR rounds ran for approximately 11 cycles and used multiplex TRBV1-TRBV30 forward primers together with a Cbeta reverse primer. Sample barcodes and Illumina adapters were added in a final 25-cycle PCR using Deep VentR polymerase. Amplicons of 200-500 bp were gel-purified with a QIAquick gel extraction kit before sequencing. The TCRbeta amplicons were sequenced with 250-bp paired-end reads on an Illumina HiSeq 2500. For the original study's pipeline: Reads were quality-trimmed with Trimmomatic v0.33, and paired reads were merged with FLASH v1.2.11 to recover full CDR3 sequences. V, D and J germline segments were assigned to the rearranged TCRbeta sequences by MiGEC v1.2.1b. VDJtools v1.0.0 computed clonotype statistics and Shannon-Wiener diversity indices. To reduce sampling bias, subsequent analyses other than the diversity analysis used only the 250 most abundant clonotypes in each sample. The public sequencing data were trimmed at Q25 with fastp and processed into clonotypes with MiXCR by TCRdb, which kept only in-frame beta chains. Every entry covers one CDR3 protein and lists the most common genes and DNA from its rows. None of the V and J calls come from the authors' own analysis; TCRdb made them. A total of some 190,000 distinct CDR3 sequences appear in this sample, roughly three fifths of them only once. The ten largest account for 72% of the sample.

Blood RNA was extracted from unsorted whole blood using TRIzol reagent, and germline DNA was obtained with the DNeasy Blood & Tissue kit. Chronic HBV infection was present in the patients, and the patients were treatment-naive at sampling. Roughly 3.9 milliliters of peripheral blood were collected into K2EDTA tubes before surgery. The sequence derives from a man aged 40-50 years with primary liver carcinoma and hepatitis B virus infection. Material for sequencing was peripheral blood. The chain employs TRBV30 and TRBJ2-5, and 8 junction bases match TRBD2. The nucleotides read TGTGCCTGGAAACTACTAGCGGAAGAGACCCAGTACTTA. Its product reads: CAWKLLAEETQYL.